The text below deals with one TCR beta chain. What it binds is unknown. This record belongs to a study of cytomegalovirus exposure and HLA in healthy donors. Study-level points and caveats: Association with HLA alleles at 0.05 false discovery rate was found for roughly 17,000 TCR beta sequences in a later analysis. Fewer N-insertions (relative to the roughly 660-donor mean) were reportedly seen in an Asian-associated ancestry cluster in a later analysis. Most sequenced TCRs were rare (though some public TCRs occurred in many donors). Productive status was seen about 90% or about 30% of the time for most TCR beta V segments in an earlier analysis.

In the PCR, 60 Vbeta and 13 Jbeta primers were used. Repertoires were generated with immunoSEQ multiplex PCR, while TCRdb's copy carries only in-frame clones and drops some. The table shows more than 80,000 clones, with about three quarters occurring only once. CDR3 size: 14 residues. The ends lost 3 bases at V and 3 bases at J; junction bases unmatched: 5. CDR1 is SGHRS and CDR2 is YFSETQ in the germline V gene. The chain recombines TRBV5-1 with TRBJ2-7, with 8 nucleotides matching TRBD1. The TCR comes from a woman between 45 and 60 years old in good health and CMV-seropositive. The sample taken for sequencing was PBMCs. The CDR3 DNA reads TGCGCCAGCAGCTATTATACAGGGGGCTACGAGCAGTACTTC. Amino acids: CASSYYTGGYEQYF.